One sample yielded the 2 T cell receptor beta chains listed below, sequenced in a study of blood T cells in healthy people across ages. Together with a sample-barcoded 5' primer, a J-beta primer mix was included in a second PCR lasting about 7 to 11 cycles. From the 5' RACE reads, TCRdb called clonotypes with MiXCR, one entry per CDR3 protein. Among about 1.5 million distinct CDR3 sequences listed, roughly 43% were seen once. Sample: blood. The source is a woman aged 18-29 years in good health.

J is TRBJ2-3 and V is TRBV24-1; 12 nucleotides align to TRBD2. CDR3 length: 17 amino acids. V shed 9 bases and J 0 bases; nucleotides not matched to a gene: 9. CDR1 and CDR2 from the germline V gene are KGHDR and SFDVKD. CDR3 sequence reads: CATSSASGGASTDTQYF. The CDR3 nucleotides are TGTGCCACCTCGAGTGCTAGCGGGGGGGCTAGCACAGATACGCAGTATTTT.

This chain joins TRBV7-9 and TRBJ2-1; D unresolved. V lost 7 bases and J 1 base, leaving 11 bases between the germline ends. The CDR3 has 14 residues. Germline CDR1 reads SEHNR; CDR2 reads FQNEAQ (reference sequence). The DNA of the CDR3 is TGTGCCAGCACCGACTCCTGGTCCTACAATGAGCAGTTCTTC. Translation: CASTDSWSYNEQFF.